This T cell receptor beta chain was captured by sequencing in a study of OX40 agonist ivuxolimab in advanced cancers. Study conclusions and caveats: Blood T cells, both CD4+ and CD8+, expanded clonally by week 6 at 0.1 to 3.0 mg/kg.

V was pared by 4 bases and J by 6 bases, with 2 bases of the junction left unmatched. CDR1 and CDR2 (germline): MNHEY, SMNVEV (reference sequence). CDR3 length: 12 amino acids. In regard to this clone: Its antigen is still unknown.

Patients were excluded for autoimmune disease history or systemic immunosuppression. At baseline, cycle 4 day 1, and cycle 7 day 1, blood was sampled. The repertoire was sequenced with immunoSEQ multiplex PCR; TCRdb's copy has only in-frame clones and lacks some. In the table there are approximately 62,000 clones, roughly 87% of which are singletons. The genes are TRBV27 and TRBJ1-2; 7 nucleotides agree with TRBD1. This clonotype was sampled from an adult with an advanced solid tumor such as melanoma, head and neck, liver or kidney cancer. The sample consisted of CD4+ or CD8+ T cells sorted from blood, taken in a trial of the OX40 agonist ivuxolimab. This CDR3 is CASSSDRDGYTF. DNA of the CDR3: TGTGCCAGCAGTTCCGACAGGGATGGCTACACCTTC.